These 10 T cell receptor beta chains were sequenced from one sample in a study of OX40 agonist ivuxolimab in advanced cancers. The assay was immunoSEQ multiplex PCR, and TCRdb's table has in-frame clones only and misses some. The sample yields tens of thousands of clones, 70% to 90% seen once. Sample: CD4+ or CD8+ T cells sorted from blood, taken in a trial of the OX40 agonist ivuxolimab. The origin of the receptors is an adult with an advanced solid tumor such as melanoma, head and neck, liver or kidney cancer.

This clone was seen only once. The J gene is TRBJ2-5, the V gene TRBV23-1; D unresolved. TRBV23-1 is labeled an ORF, and its function is uncertain. The CDR3 is 11 residues long. Trimming pared 2 bases from V and 5 bases from J, leaving 3 bases between. The CDR3 region is CASSQGETQYF. The CDR3 nucleotides read TGCGCCAGCAGTCAAGGGGAGACCCAGTACTTC.

The chain couples TRBV4-2 to TRBJ2-3; 10 positions agree with TRBD2. The CDR3 contains 18 residues. Germline CDR1 LGHNA, CDR2 YNFKEQ. V lost 3 bases to trimming and J lost 0 bases; unmatched junction nucleotides: 9. The CDR3 nucleotides read TGTGCCAGCAGCCACTTCCCAATAGCGGGGGGCAGCACAGATACGCAGTATTTT. Protein sequence: CASSHFPIAGGSTDTQYF.

This clone was recorded once. The V gene is TRBV2, the J gene TRBJ2-7; D ambiguous. The CDR3 totals 11 residues. Germline V gives CDR1 SNHLY, CDR2 FYNNEI. The V end lost 6 bases, the J end lost 9 bases, and 12 bases lay between the germline ends. The CDR3 sequence: CASSRNRGQYF. The CDR3 nucleotides are TGTGCCAGCAGCCGTAACCGCGGGCAGTACTTC.

V usage is TRBV7-9 and J usage is TRBJ2-5; 8 positions match TRBD1. The CDR3 loop spans 16 amino acids. The trim removed 4 bases at V and 2 bases at J, leaving 9 bases unmatched. Germline V gene lookup returns CDR1 SEHNR and CDR2 FQNEAQ (reference sequence). Here the CDR3 DNA reads TGTGCCAGCAGCTCACCGGGACAGGCTCGGCAAGAGACCCAGTACTTC. Translating gives CASSSPGQARQETQYF.

This rearrangement joins TRBV11-2 to TRBJ1-4; TRBD1 is a possible D gene (5 bases). The CDR3 is 15 amino acids. Germline V gene sequence: CDR1 SGHAT, CDR2 FQNNGV. With 2 bases removed from V and 12 bases from J, the gap between germline ends came to 19 bases. CDR3 DNA sequence: TGTGCCAGCAGCTTATACGACCGGTGGGGGGAGGAACTGTTTTTT. It is translated as CASSLYDRWGEELFF.

This chain's CDR3 is CASSLSAGLAGGAQYF. The CDR3 DNA sequence: TGTGCCAGCAGCTTGTCGGCAGGGCTAGCGGGGGGCGCGCAGTATTTT. V gene TRBV5-4 combines with J gene TRBJ2-3, with 11 bases fitting TRBD2. The CDR3 runs to 16 residues. V trimming: 1 base; J trimming: 10 bases; junction bases outside the gene matches: 11. Looked up from germline, CDR1 is SGHNT and CDR2 is YYREEE (reference sequence).

The chain combines TRBV27 with TRBJ2-6; the D is unclear. The V and J ends lost 1 base and 4 bases respectively, with 17 bases between them. This CDR3 contains 18 residues. In germline, CDR1 is MNHEY, CDR2 SMNVEV (reference sequence). The CDR3 loop is CASSLLADRRPGANVLTF. The DNA for the CDR3 is TGTGCCAGCAGTTTATTAGCAGACCGCCGTCCAGGGGCCAACGTCCTGACTTTC.

The V call is TRBV11-3, the J call TRBJ2-1; 14 bases fit TRBD2. CDR1 is SGHNT and CDR2 is YENEEA in the germline V gene. There are 15 residues in the CDR3. J lost 7 bases, V lost 5 bases, and 4 bases had no gene match. CDR3 protein: CASSEGLAGGNEQFF. The CDR3 DNA reads as TGTGCCAGCAGCGAAGGACTAGCGGGGGGAAATGAGCAGTTCTTC.

The chain combines TRBV19 with TRBJ1-5; the D is unclear. Between the trimmed V and J ends, which lost 9 bases and 5 bases, there was a span of 14 bases. CDR3 size: 13 residues. Germline V gene sequence: CDR1 LNHDA, CDR2 SQIVND (reference sequence). In DNA form, the CDR3 reads TGTGCCAGCCTTGAGTCCACTTATCAGCCCCAGCATTTT. It specifies CASLESTYQPQHF.

This clone was observed a single time. This sequence joins TRBV18 and TRBJ1-4; no firm D call. The V end lost 6 bases, the J end lost 8 bases, and 13 bases lay between the germline ends. CDR1 and CDR2 from the germline V gene are KGHSH and LQKENI. This CDR3 contains 13 residues. CDR3 in DNA: TGTGCCAGCTCCCCAAGGCAAAGGGAAAAACTGTTTTTT. It encodes CASSPRQREKLFF.